A selection of T cell receptor beta chains follows, all from one sample in a study of blood T cells in healthy people across ages. TCRdb reanalysed the 5' RACE reads using MiXCR and keeps one entry per CDR3 protein. This table holds 850,000 to 950,000 distinct CDR3 sequences, about 30% found once. Sequencing used blood. The receptor set was obtained from a woman of 80 years or more in good health. The CDR3 runs from the conserved cysteine through the conserved F or W.

CDR3 protein	J gene	V gene
CSASGQEGYGYTF	TRBJ1-2	TRBV20-1
CASSSTHRGLSQETQYF	TRBJ2-5	TRBV28
CASSYSGSRQYNSPLHF	TRBJ1-6	TRBV7-9
CASSLYSLYNEQFF	TRBJ2-1	TRBV7-2
CASSLPPGLQYEQYF	TRBJ2-7	TRBV12-3/TRBV12-4
CASSLRVAGQFYEQYF	TRBJ2-7	TRBV27
CASSPPGQNYHEAFF	TRBJ1-1	TRBV6-2/TRBV6-3
CSVDGDTFYNEQYF	TRBJ2-5	TRBV29-1
CASSPTGVSTDAQYF	TRBJ2-3	TRBV12-3/TRBV12-4
CASSIRWEVYNEQYF	TRBJ2-4	TRBV19
CASSPWGAGSPLHF	TRBJ1-6	TRBV27
CASSSRGRTSGVSGELFF	TRBJ2-2	TRBV11-2
CASSMGGRTSRGYTF	TRBJ1-2	TRBV12-3/TRBV12-4
CSARDTGTDTQYF	TRBJ2-3	TRBV20-1
CASVKQGIRETQYF	TRBJ2-5	TRBV2
CASRSTGTGLGGYTF	TRBJ1-2	TRBV12-3/TRBV12-4